These T cell receptor beta chains were read from a single sample in a study of radiotherapy plus CTLA-4 blockade in lung cancer. Some clones are missing from TCRdb's copy, which holds only in-frame ones; the method was immunoSEQ multiplex PCR. The sample has around 44,000 clones, approximately 71% seen once. Material: peripheral blood, obtained from a patient treated with radiotherapy plus ipilimumab. The receptors stem from a human donor with non-small cell lung cancer whose response to radiotherapy plus ipilimumab could not be evaluated. CDR3s include the opening cysteine and the closing phenylalanine or tryptophan. The order of the fields is D gene, J gene, V gene, clone size, CDR3 protein, CDR3 DNA. A D gene is named only where the DNA matches it firmly. Not all rows give a size; the values are once, few, many and, for expanded clones, a class.

D gene: NA; J gene: TRBJ1-4; V gene: TRBV6-1; clone size: NA; CDR3 protein: CASRSVLGEKLFF; CDR3 DNA: TGTGCCAGCAGGTCGGTTCTCGGTGAAAAACTGTTTTTT
D gene: TRBD1; J gene: TRBJ2-3; V gene: TRBV2; clone size: once; CDR3 protein: CASKGQGVSTDTQYF; CDR3 DNA: TGTGCCAGCAAAGGACAGGGGGTGAGCACAGATACGCAGTATTTT
D gene: NA; J gene: TRBJ1-6; V gene: TRBV9; clone size: NA; CDR3 protein: CASSDSRYNSPLHF; CDR3 DNA: TGTGCCAGCAGCGACTCGAGATATAATTCACCCCTCCACTTT
D gene: TRBD2; J gene: TRBJ2-7; V gene: TRBV18; clone size: few; CDR3 protein: CASSPFKSAGEHEQYF; CDR3 DNA: TGTGCCAGCTCACCATTTAAATCAGCGGGAGAGCACGAGCAGTACTTC
D gene: TRBD2; J gene: TRBJ2-7; V gene: TRBV28; clone size: once; CDR3 protein: CASREALGGASYEQYF; CDR3 DNA: TGTGCCAGCAGGGAAGCTCTCGGGGGGGCCTCCTACGAGCAGTACTTC
D gene: NA; J gene: TRBJ2-2; V gene: TRBV7-8; clone size: NA; CDR3 protein: CASSSGGANTGELFF; CDR3 DNA: TGTGCCAGCAGCTCGGGCGGGGCGAACACCGGGGAGCTGTTTTTT
D gene: TRBD2; J gene: TRBJ2-1; V gene: TRBV4-1; clone size: NA; CDR3 protein: CASSSALAGGLYNEQFF; CDR3 DNA: TGCGCCAGCAGCTCCGCACTGGCGGGGGGGCTCTACAATGAGCAGTTCTTC
D gene: TRBD2; J gene: TRBJ2-2; V gene: TRBV30; clone size: NA; CDR3 protein: CAWTPGLAGPGELFF; CDR3 DNA: TGTGCCTGGACCCCTGGACTAGCGGGGCCCGGGGAGCTGTTTTTT
D gene: TRBD1; J gene: TRBJ1-2; V gene: TRBV5-6; clone size: NA; CDR3 protein: CASSRITGVFNYGYTF; CDR3 DNA: TGTGCCAGCAGCAGGATAACAGGGGTATTCAACTATGGCTACACCTTC
D gene: NA; J gene: TRBJ1-5; V gene: TRBV28; clone size: few; CDR3 protein: CASSLRGLSNQPQHF; CDR3 DNA: TGTGCCAGCAGTTTACGAGGGCTTAGCAATCAGCCCCAGCATTTT